This section outlines one T cell receptor beta chain sequence together with its context. Its antigen is unidentified. These data are taken from a study of graft-versus-host responses after intestinal transplantation. Whole-study findings and limits: Among recipient marrow samples, GvH clones were found; some appeared first in ileum or blood.

The CDR3 totals 14 residues. V was pared by 6 bases and J by 0 bases, with 12 bases between. Germline V gene sequence: CDR1 PRHDT, CDR2 FYEKMQ (reference sequence). Data came from immunoSEQ multiplex PCR; TCRdb stores just in-frame clones and leaves some out. The sample has tens of thousands of clones, about 93% seen once; the top ten hold approximately 5.6%. The input for sequencing was unstimulated CD8+ T cells sorted from spleen or lymph node cells, taken before intestinal transplant. This sequence originates from a human donor who received an intestinal transplant. The chain is built from TRBV13 and TRBJ2-7; the D gene is possibly TRBD1 (6 bases). CDR3 amino acids: CASSPGDNSYEQYF. For the CDR3, the DNA is TGTGCCAGCAGTCCCGGGGACAACTCCTACGAGCAGTACTTC.